This T cell receptor (beta chain) was sequenced in a study of CD8+CD57+ T cells in acquired aplastic anemia. Study-wide context: Across the sorted CD4+ and CD8+ cells, DNA amounts averaged 3.2 ug.

On this clonotype itself: Its antigen is as yet unknown.

Germline assignment: CDR1 DFQATT and CDR2 SNEGSKA (reference sequence). The CDR3 runs 16 residues. J lost 5 bases, V lost 3 bases, and 9 bases had no gene match. Study-wide points: The study found no significant CD8+ Simpson's diversity difference between patients and controls.

The patients chosen for sequencing had shown expansion of CD8+CD57+ cells (detected by flow cytometry). All patients had severe acquired aplastic anemia. Researchers used genomic DNA as the template to profile TCR beta VDJ and CDR3. From the reads, TCRdb called clonotypes with MiXCR, one entry per CDR3 protein. The data show about 150,000 distinct CDR3 sequences, 52% seen once. The sample taken for sequencing was sorted CD4+, CD8+, or CD8+CD57+ T cells (not recorded which) from PBMCs. The chain uses TRBV20-1 and TRBJ2-3; TRBD2 matches at 12 bases. This receptor was obtained from a human donor with aplastic anemia. The CDR3 is CSASSLAGGQRDTQYF. The CDR3 DNA follows: TGCAGTGCTAGTAGCCTAGCGGGGGGGCAGAGAGATACGCAGTATTTT.